These 14 T cell receptor beta chains came from one sample sequenced in a study of blood T cells in healthy people across ages. With a J-beta primer mix and a sample-barcoded 5' primer, a second PCR ran about 6 to 11 cycles. Via MiXCR, TCRdb re-called the 5' RACE reads, giving one row per CDR3 protein. The sample contains more than 650,000 distinct CDR3 sequences, 22% of which appear only once. The sequenced material came from blood. The receptors shown here come from a man between 65 and 80 years old in good health.

Points on this clonotype: One end of the junction fails to match germline, which may point to a read error. The rearrangement links TRBV5-1 to TRBJ2-7; 8 bases line up with TRBD1. CDR3 length equals 14 residues. Germline V gene lookup returns CDR1 SGHRS and CDR2 YFSETQ. The CDR3, as DNA: TGCGCCAACAGCTCGACAGGGGTATCGGTCGAGCAGTACTTC. Translating gives CANSSTGVSVEQYF.

The rearrangement uses TRBV29-1 and TRBJ2-3, with D possibly being TRBD1 (5 bases). Germline CDR1 reads SQVTM; CDR2 reads ANQGSEA. V dropped 4 bases and J dropped 4 bases, with 15 bases sitting between them. There are 14 residues in the CDR3. The CDR3 DNA sequence: TGCAGCGTTGTCGGGCAGGGATTAGCAGATACGCAGTATTTT. It yields the protein CSVVGQGLADTQYF.

The chain joins TRBV29-1 to TRBJ2-2; no reliable D call. The V end was cut by 3 bases, the J end by 11 bases, with 10 bases between. The CDR3 sequence is 11 residues long. Per germline, CDR1 SQVTM and CDR2 ANQGSEA. The CDR3 DNA reads TGCAGCGTTGAGGGGTTCGGAGAGCTGTTTTTT. This encodes CSVEGFGELFF.

Many counts were recorded for this clonotype. This chain uses TRBV5-1 with TRBJ2-5, with D unclear. In germline, CDR1 is SGHRS, CDR2 YFSETQ. The CDR3 length is 16 residues. With 1 base removed from V and 2 bases from J, the gap between germline ends came to 15 bases. The CDR3 reads CASSLRVFGRQETQYF. CDR3 sequence (DNA): TGCGCCAGCAGCTTGAGGGTCTTTGGTAGGCAAGAGACCCAGTACTTC.

The rearrangement joins TRBV5-5 to TRBJ2-3; 7 nucleotides line up with TRBD2. Unmatched junction bases numbered 9, after V lost 2 bases and J lost 6 bases. This CDR3 region has 15 residues. Germline V gives CDR1 SGHKS, CDR2 YYEKEE (reference sequence). This CDR3 is CASSLWTSNLDTQYF. CDR3 nucleotide sequence: TGTGCCAGCAGCTTATGGACTAGTAATTTGGATACGCAGTATTTT.

The chain has TRBV3-1 and TRBJ2-7; D is undetermined. CDR3 length: 15 amino acids. The V and J ends lost 6 bases and 2 bases respectively, with 17 bases between them. The germline CDR1 and CDR2 sequences are LGHDT and YNNKEL (reference sequence). The CDR3 protein is CASSYLPVPPYEQYF. The DNA of the CDR3 is TGTGCCAGCAGTTACCTTCCGGTGCCTCCCTACGAGCAGTACTTC.

In regard to this clonotype: At one boundary the junction diverges from the germline segment, which might be a read error. V usage is TRBV12-3 or TRBV12-4 and J usage is TRBJ2-3; D unclear. The CDR3 loop spans 11 amino acids. In DNA form, the CDR3 reads TGTGCCAGAGCCCCCGGAGATGCGCAGTATTTT. Protein product: CARAPGDAQYF.

The V and J genes are TRBV16 and TRBJ1-4; no definite D call. The germline V and J ends were trimmed by 1 base and 8 bases, with 8 bases remaining between them. The CDR3 consists of 13 residues. The germline gives CDR1 KGHSY, CDR2 FQNENV. In DNA form, the CDR3 reads TGTGCCAGCAGCCAATTCGTTGGCGAAAAACTGTTTTTT. Protein product: CASSQFVGEKLFF.

Ten or more counts support this clonotype. The J gene is TRBJ2-5, the V gene TRBV10-3, with a tentative D call TRBD2 (5 bases). V was trimmed by 4 bases and J by 4 bases, leaving 10 bases between them. This CDR3 spans 13 amino acids. The germline CDR1 and CDR2 sequences are ENHRY and SYGVKD. CDR3 sequence: CAISGEGRETQYF. In DNA form, the CDR3 reads TGTGCCATCAGTGGTGAGGGCCGAGAGACCCAGTACTTC.

A single count supports this clonotype. The chain combines TRBV6-1 with TRBJ1-1; D gene unclear. This CDR3 has 13 residues. Trimming shortened V by 10 bases and J by 0 bases, and 12 bases separated the two germline ends. The germline CDR1 and CDR2 sequences are MNHNS and SASEGT. DNA for the CDR3: TGTGCCAACTCACAAGTCATGAACACTGAAGCTTTCTTT. This encodes CANSQVMNTEAFF.

The J gene is TRBJ2-3, the V gene TRBV7-2; tentative D call: TRBD2 (7 bases). Between the trimmed V and J ends, which lost 5 bases and 3 bases, there was a span of 18 bases. The CDR3 is 16 amino acids. Germline V gene lookup returns CDR1 SGHTA and CDR2 FQGNSA. The CDR3 bases are TGTGCCAGCAGCCCAAAGGCGGGGGCTGGGACAGATACGCAGTATTTT. This encodes CASSPKAGAGTDTQYF.

This clonotype was seen only a few times. The chain has TRBV20-1 and TRBJ2-1; D unclear. Judging by the DNA end, TRBJ2-5 fits better; the J call may be wrong. Germline values: CDR1 DFQATT, CDR2 SNEGSKA (reference sequence). The CDR3 runs to 12 residues. CDR3 coding DNA: TGCAGTGCTAGAGTGAACGGGGAGACCCAGTACTTC. As protein: CSARVNGETQYF.

The J gene is TRBJ1-1, the V gene TRBV20-1; D possibly corresponds to TRBD1 (5 bases). Trimming took off 5 bases at V and 4 bases at J, with 14 bases between the two ends. The CDR3 has 13 amino acids. Germline V gives CDR1 DFQATT, CDR2 SNEGSKA (reference sequence). CDR3 sequence (DNA): TGCAGTGCTTCCCCCAGGGCCCTCACTGAAGCTTTCTTT. It codes for CSASPRALTEAFF.

This clonotype occurred many times. The V and J genes are TRBV29-1 and TRBJ1-2, with D possibly being TRBD1 (5 bases). V was shortened by 4 bases and J by 0 bases, with 9 bases between the two germline ends. Germline V gene lookup returns CDR1 SQVTM and CDR2 ANQGSEA. The CDR3 totals 13 residues. DNA of the CDR3: TGCAGCGTTGGGCAGGGAACTAACTATGGCTACACCTTC. Its protein is CSVGQGTNYGYTF.